This entry lists 12 T cell receptor beta chains sequenced from one sample in a study of T cell changes during pregnancy in multiple sclerosis. Assay used: immunoSEQ multiplex PCR; TCRdb lists only in-frame clones, some missing. The sample lists nearly 110,000 clones, 85% to 95% occurring once. Specimen: peripheral blood, collected in the third trimester of pregnancy. These receptors all come from a female donor in good health, enrolled as a control in a pregnancy study.

The rearrangement uses TRBV30 and TRBJ2-7; the match to TRBD1 covers 10 bases. V lost 2 bases to trimming and J lost 7 bases; unmatched junction nucleotides: 8. The CDR3 spans 14 residues. Germline assignment: CDR1 GTSNPN and CDR2 SVGIG (reference sequence). The CDR3 DNA reads TGTGCCTGGAGTACCGGGACAGGGGTGAATGAGCAGTACTTC. Translating it yields CAWSTGTGVNEQYF.

This chain connects TRBV4-3 to TRBJ1-2; TRBD1 is a possible D gene (5 bases). The CDR3 extends over 17 amino acids. Trimming removed 0 bases at V and 5 bases at J, with 19 bases between. CDR1 and CDR2 (germline): LGHNA, YSLEER. In nucleotides, the CDR3 is TGCGCCAGCAGCCAAGATATCGGCGGGGACGGGGCTTATGGCTACACCTTC. Translation gives CASSQDIGGDGAYGYTF.

The chain joins TRBV6-6 to TRBJ1-1; 7 nucleotides agree with TRBD1. Losses at the gene ends were 2 bases for V and 4 bases for J; bases not matched to a gene: 1. CDR3 length: 13 amino acids. Germline lookup yields CDR1 MNHNY and CDR2 SVGAGI (reference sequence). DNA for the CDR3: TGTGCCAGCAGTTACGAGGGGGCCACTGAAGCTTTCTTT. It codes for CASSYEGATEAFF.

In its sample, this clone was seen once. The J gene is TRBJ1-5, the V gene TRBV27, with D maybe TRBD1 (6 bases). V was shortened by 5 bases and J by 0 bases, with 11 bases between the two germline ends. The CDR3 is 15 residues long. Germline CDR1 and CDR2: MNHEY and SMNVEV (reference sequence). In DNA form, the CDR3 reads TGTGCCAGCAGTCCTCAGGGGAATAGCAATCAGCCCCAGCATTTT. Residues: CASSPQGNSNQPQHF.

The J gene is TRBJ2-1, the V gene TRBV5-6; D not certain. The CDR3 runs to 14 residues. Trimming pared 0 bases from V and 10 bases from J, leaving 14 bases between. The germline V gene has CDR1 SGHDT and CDR2 YYEEEE. The CDR3 coding sequence is TGTGCCAGCAGCTTGGCCGTACTTGTTCGGGAGCAGTTCTTC. This translates into CASSLAVLVREQFF.

The chain combines TRBV6-6 with TRBJ2-1, with 8 bases fitting TRBD2. The CDR3 is made up of 16 amino acids. The V gene end was trimmed by 6 bases and the J gene end by 5 bases; junction bases not matched to a gene: 12. Germline assignment: CDR1 MNHNY and CDR2 SVGAGI (reference sequence). Here the CDR3 reads CASSRLGSGGHNEQFF. CDR3 nucleotide sequence: TGTGCCAGCAGCCGTTTGGGGAGCGGGGGTCACAATGAGCAGTTCTTC.

This clone was seen a single time. The chain joins TRBV11-2 to TRBJ2-7, with TRBD1 matching 9 bases. This CDR3 is built from 15 residues. Germline-derived CDR1 and CDR2 are SGHAT and FQNNGV. J gave up 0 bases and V 5 bases, and 5 bases lay outside the gene matches. CDR3 amino acids: CASSRTGESSYEQYF. CDR3 DNA: TGTGCCAGCAGCCGGACAGGGGAGAGCTCCTACGAGCAGTACTTC.

The J gene is TRBJ1-1, the V gene TRBV19, with D perhaps matching TRBD1 (6 bases). CDR1 and CDR2 (germline): LNHDA, SQIVND (reference sequence). With 0 bases removed from V and 4 bases from J, the gap between germline ends came to 12 bases. There are 15 residues in the CDR3. The CDR3 region has the DNA TGTGCCAGTAGTATAGATACCGGGACAATCACTGAAGCTTTCTTT. The encoded protein is CASSIDTGTITEAFF. The complete variable domain, with remaining parts taken from reference TRBV19 and TRBJ1-1, reads DGGITQSPKYLFRKEGQNVTLSCEQNLNHDAMYWYRQDPGQGLRLIYYSQIVNDFQKGDIAEGYSVSREKKESFPLTVTSAQKNPTAFYLCASSIDTGTITEAFFGQGTRLTVV.

This clone was seen a single time. The V gene is TRBV5-4, the J gene TRBJ1-4; D perhaps matches TRBD1 (6 bases). The CDR3 length is 14 residues. Germline V gives CDR1 SGHNT, CDR2 YYREEE (reference sequence). V lost 5 bases, J lost 5 bases, and 13 bases lay in between. The CDR3 protein is CASRVEGGNEKLFF. CDR3 nucleotides: TGTGCCAGCAGGGTTGAGGGGGGGAATGAAAAACTGTTTTTT.

J is TRBJ1-3 and V is TRBV30; 9 bases fit TRBD1. This CDR3 comprises 15 residues. Germline V CDR1 and CDR2: GTSNPN, SVGIG (reference sequence). V lost 0 bases and J lost 7; bases outside the gene matches: 7. CDR3 sequence reads: CAWSVPGTGRNTIYF. CDR3 nucleotides: TGTGCCTGGAGTGTACCCGGGACAGGGAGGAACACCATATATTTT.

This clone is a singleton in its sample. V gene TRBV5-6 combines with J gene TRBJ1-1; tentatively, D is TRBD1 (6 bases). V was trimmed by 4 bases and J by 7 bases, leaving 11 bases between them. This CDR3 has 12 residues. Germline V gene data show CDR1 as SGHDT and CDR2 as YYEEEE. CDR3 in amino acids: CASSRTEFEAFF. For the CDR3, the DNA is TGTGCCAGCAGCCGGACAGAATTTGAAGCTTTCTTT.

In its sample, this clone was seen once. CDR3 sequence reads: CASSLTTGMNTEAFF. CDR3 coding DNA: TGTGCCAGCAGTCTAACGACAGGCATGAACACTGAAGCTTTCTTT. The chain couples TRBV27 to TRBJ1-1; D is perhaps TRBD1 (6 bases). The germline V gene encodes CDR1 MNHEY and CDR2 SMNVEV (reference sequence). V shed 5 bases and J shed 0 bases, with 13 bases lying between them. This CDR3 has 15 residues.